This T cell receptor beta chain was recorded in a study of response to subunit inactivated influenza vaccine. Overall study findings and caveats: The study's authors posited that every seasonal influenza vaccination enlists few new T cells.

Comments on this clonotype: Its antigen is currently unknown.

V shed 0 bases and J shed 7 bases, with 10 bases lying between them. CDR1 is SGHRS, CDR2 YFSETQ, per germline. The CDR3 sequence is 14 residues long. One entry per CDR3 protein, called by TCRdb with MiXCR from the RT-PCR reads. The sample lists approximately 680,000 distinct CDR3 sequences, roughly 14% seen once, with around a tenth in the top ten. The sample in question was PBMCs from blood, obtained roughly 12 days after vaccination. The V gene is TRBV5-1, the J gene TRBJ2-2; D is possibly TRBD1 (6 bases). This TCR was recovered from a man aged 50 to 60 who received an inactivated influenza vaccine. The CDR3 reads CASSLEQGHGELFF. DNA for the CDR3: TGCGCCAGCAGCTTGGAACAGGGACACGGGGAGCTGTTTTTT.